Shown below are 19 T cell receptor beta chains from a single sample sequenced in a study of human T cells and chemical hapten exposure. Time point defined: patch test 2, 6 weeks after DPC sensitization. Treatment denoted: therapeutic diphenylcyclopropenone sensitization with weekly scalp DPC. TCRdb re-derived calls from the RACE reads in MiXCR, one entry per CDR3 protein. Counted here are 80,000 to 95,000 distinct CDR3 sequences, approximately 10% occurring once; the ten biggest clones make up more than 1.5%. Material: whole blood, obtained in connection with sensitization to the hapten diphenylcyclopropenone (DPC). Receptors were obtained from a man in his late teens or twenties with alopecia areata. Some clones in this sample may be carry-over from other donors' samples.

This clonotype has only a few counts. The gene calls are TRBV7-9 and TRBJ2-7; D not resolved. The CDR3 extends over 14 amino acids. The germline V gene has CDR1 SEHNR and CDR2 FQNEAQ (reference sequence). V was cut by 3 bases and J by 6 bases, with 15 bases left in between. The CDR3 DNA is TGTGCCAGCAGCTTGGTGAGCTTAAGAGGCGAGCAGTACTTC. It translates to CASSLVSLRGEQYF.

The chain uses TRBV6-2 or TRBV6-3 and TRBJ1-1, with D unresolved. Germline V gene lookup returns CDR1 MNHEY and CDR2 SVGEGT. V was shortened by 5 bases and J by 5 bases, with 15 bases between the two germline ends. There are 14 residues in the CDR3. The CDR3 region has the DNA TGTGCCAGCAGTGACGAGACATCGCAGACTGAAGCTTTCTTT. Its translation is CASSDETSQTEAFF.

This clonotype was detected ten times or more. The chain employs TRBV6-5 and TRBJ2-7; 9 bases map to TRBD2. Germline V lookup: CDR1 MNHEY, CDR2 SVGAGI. Trimming at V came to 3 bases and at J to 1 base, leaving 13 bases not matched to a gene. This CDR3 comprises 18 residues. The CDR3 spells CASSYRSSGVIKSYEQYF. CDR3 bases: TGTGCCAGCAGTTATCGTTCTAGCGGGGTTATTAAGTCCTACGAGCAGTACTTC.

This chain uses TRBV6-2 or TRBV6-3 with TRBJ2-1; D is possibly TRBD1 (6 bases). Germline lookup yields CDR1 MNHEY and CDR2 SVGEGT. Trimming took 3 bases from V and 0 from J, leaving 24 bases between them. The CDR3 sequence is 20 residues long. For the CDR3, the DNA is TGTGCCAGCAGTTATCCCCCCGGGCTGGGACAAGCTAGCTCCTACAATGAGCAGTTCTTC. Its protein is CASSYPPGLGQASSYNEQFF.

This clonotype was observed at least ten times. The chain combines TRBV6-2 or TRBV6-3 with TRBJ1-4; D ambiguous. Deletions cut 2 bases from V and 5 bases from J, with 3 bases between. CDR3 length: 12 amino acids. Looked up from germline, CDR1 is MNHEY and CDR2 is SVGEGT. The chain's CDR3 is CASSYGNEKLFF. In DNA, the CDR3 is TGTGCCAGCAGTTACGGGAATGAAAAACTGTTTTTT.

This chain connects TRBV5-1 to TRBJ1-2; 8 bases are a match to TRBD1. The CDR3 length is 14 residues. CDR1 is SGHRS, CDR2 YFSETQ, per germline. Unmatched junction bases numbered 7, after V lost 4 bases and J lost 5 bases. CDR3 amino acids: CASSPGGSIYGYTF. CDR3 nucleotides: TGCGCCAGCAGCCCAGGGGGCAGTATTTATGGCTACACCTTC.

The genes are TRBV5-5 and TRBJ1-1, with D possibly TRBD1 on 5 matching bases. The CDR3 is 15 amino acids. Germline V lookup: CDR1 SGHKS, CDR2 YYEKEE (reference sequence). Trimming cost V 4 bases and J 7 bases, with 20 bases left between them. The CDR3 sequence is CASSTAGHPLDEAFF. Written as DNA, the CDR3 is TGTGCCAGCAGCACTGCAGGGCACCCCCTAGATGAAGCTTTCTTT. Full variable domain (missing parts from reference TRBV5-5 and TRBJ1-1): DAGVTQSPTHLIKTRGQQVTLRCSPISGHKSVSWYQQVLGQGPQFIFQYYEKEERGRGNFPDRFSARQFPNYSSELNVNALLLGDSALYLCASSTAGHPLDEAFFGQGTRLTVV.

This clonotype was counted only a few times. The V and J genes are TRBV15 and TRBJ1-5; no definite D call. There are 18 residues in the CDR3. V was cut by 5 bases and J by 0 bases, with 20 bases left in between. CDR1 is LNHNV and CDR2 is YYDKDF in the germline V gene (reference sequence). CDR3 protein: CATSPFVLASDSNQPQHF. CDR3 nucleotide sequence: TGTGCCACCAGCCCTTTCGTGCTTGCAAGCGATAGCAATCAGCCCCAGCATTTT.

The chain uses TRBV2 and TRBJ2-3; unclear D gene. Germline CDR1 reads SNHLY; CDR2 reads FYNNEI. The CDR3 length is 13 residues. The V end was cut by 4 bases, the J end by 4 bases, with 9 bases between. The CDR3 loop reads CASSVRLADTQYF. CDR3 nucleotides: TGTGCCAGCAGTGTGAGGTTGGCAGATACGCAGTATTTT.

This clonotype was counted many times. This chain links TRBV18 with TRBJ1-1; D may be TRBD1 (6 bases). Germline V gene sequence: CDR1 KGHSH, CDR2 LQKENI. Trimming took off 2 bases at V and 3 bases at J, with 10 bases between the two ends. The CDR3 has 14 amino acids. CDR3 sequence: CASSPTRQDTEAFF. The CDR3 DNA follows: TGTGCCAGCTCACCAACACGACAGGACACTGAAGCTTTCTTT.

This clonotype turned up a few times. J is TRBJ1-4 and V is TRBV5-1; D is possibly TRBD1 (6 bases). The germline V and J ends were trimmed by 2 bases and 7 bases, with 18 bases remaining between them. Germline values: CDR1 SGHRS, CDR2 YFSETQ. CDR3 length: 16 amino acids. CDR3 in amino acids: CASSFGTPVSGEKLFF. CDR3 nucleotides: TGCGCCAGCAGCTTCGGGACACCCGTAAGCGGTGAAAAACTGTTTTTT.

The genes are TRBV4-3 and TRBJ1-2; D is unresolved. CDR1 is LGHNA, CDR2 YSLEER, per germline. The CDR3 is 14 amino acids. With 1 base removed from V and 5 bases from J, the gap between germline ends came to 11 bases. In DNA, the CDR3 is TGCGCCAGCAGCCAAGTAAACCTCGGGTATGGCTACACCTTC. Residues: CASSQVNLGYGYTF.

This clonotype was observed at least ten times. The chain links TRBV24-1 to TRBJ2-4; 7 bases fit TRBD1. Germline CDR1 KGHDR, CDR2 SFDVKD. The length of the CDR3 is 15 residues. The J segment lost 1 base and the V segment lost 10 bases, leaving 9 bases of the junction unmatched. The DNA for the CDR3 is TGTGCCACTCCCGACAGGGTGATGGCCAAAAACATTCAGTACTTC. It encodes CATPDRVMAKNIQYF.

This rearrangement joins TRBV6-5 to TRBJ1-1; D remains ambiguous. This CDR3 is built from 14 residues. Germline V gene sequence: CDR1 MNHEY, CDR2 SVGAGI. V was pared by 6 bases and J by 1 base, with 12 bases between. CDR3 region: CASSLTHWNTEAFF. CDR3 sequence (DNA): TGTGCCAGCAGCTTAACCCACTGGAACACTGAAGCTTTCTTT.

The chain uses TRBV7-6 and TRBJ2-1; D remains ambiguous. V was cut by 2 bases and J by 5 bases, with 10 bases left in between. Germline CDR1 and CDR2: SGHVS and FNYEAQ. The CDR3 length is 14 residues. CDR3 nucleotides: TGTGCCAGCAGCTTACCTGACTGGGACAATGAGCAGTTCTTC. It encodes CASSLPDWDNEQFF.

This clonotype was seen a handful of times. The V call is TRBV29-1, the J call TRBJ2-7; the match to TRBD1 covers 11 bases. V trimming: 4 bases; J trimming: 3 bases; junction bases outside the gene matches: 2. The germline V gene has CDR1 SQVTM and CDR2 ANQGSEA. The CDR3 covers 13 residues. The CDR3 DNA is TGCAGCGTTGCGGGACAGGGGGTCTACGAGCAGTACTTC. This translates into CSVAGQGVYEQYF.

The CDR3 nucleotides read TGTGCCAGCAGTCCGCTAGCGGGGGGTACCCAAGAGACCCAGTACTTC. Its translation: CASSPLAGGTQETQYF. The genes are TRBV27 and TRBJ2-5; 11 bases match TRBD2. CDR1 is MNHEY and CDR2 is SMNVEV in the germline V gene (reference sequence). The V gene end was trimmed by 5 bases and the J gene end by 1 base; junction bases not matched to a gene: 6. The CDR3 loop spans 16 amino acids.

This chain connects TRBV11-2 to TRBJ1-1; D remains unclear. CDR3 length: 14 residues. Trimming took off 3 bases at V and 0 bases at J, with 8 bases between the two ends. In germline, CDR1 is SGHAT, CDR2 FQNNGV. In nucleotides, the CDR3 is TGTGCCAGCAGCTTCTACAGAATGAACACTGAAGCTTTCTTT. Translating it yields CASSFYRMNTEAFF.

The V gene is TRBV3-1, the J gene TRBJ1-2; TRBD1 aligns across 7 bases. Unmatched junction bases numbered 7, after V lost 5 bases and J lost 4 bases. Germline V gives CDR1 LGHDT, CDR2 YNNKEL (reference sequence). CDR3 length equals 14 residues. In nucleotides, the CDR3 is TGTGCCAGCAGCTACGGACAGGAATCCTATGGCTACACCTTC. As protein: CASSYGQESYGYTF.